This T cell receptor (beta chain) was profiled in a study of esophageal squamous cell carcinoma under preoperative chemotherapy. The sample's time point: after preoperative PTX-NDP chemotherapy. Preoperative chemotherapy with paclitaxel-nedaplatin was given to patients before surgery. Whole-study findings and limits: Peripheral T cells migrating into the tumor appeared to partly supply post-treatment tumor-infiltrating lymphocytes.

TCRdb re-analysed the PCR reads in MiXCR, keeping a single row per CDR3 protein. The sample records 15,000 to 20,000 distinct CDR3 sequences, around 42% being singletons. CDR3 length: 12 residues. The germline gives CDR1 SEHNR, CDR2 FQNEAQ (reference sequence). This clonotype was seen more than once but under ten times. Its antigen remains unidentified. This sample was taken from a patient given preoperative chemotherapy. This receptor was taken from a human donor with esophageal squamous cell carcinoma. The donor label of this sample is uncertain. The V gene is TRBV7-9, the J gene TRBJ2-3; no definite D call. The tail of the sequence fits TRBJ2-7 better, so the J call may be wrong. This CDR3 is CASSLGAAKQYF. In DNA, the CDR3 is TGTGCCAGCAGCTTAGGGGCAGCTAAGCAGTACTTC.